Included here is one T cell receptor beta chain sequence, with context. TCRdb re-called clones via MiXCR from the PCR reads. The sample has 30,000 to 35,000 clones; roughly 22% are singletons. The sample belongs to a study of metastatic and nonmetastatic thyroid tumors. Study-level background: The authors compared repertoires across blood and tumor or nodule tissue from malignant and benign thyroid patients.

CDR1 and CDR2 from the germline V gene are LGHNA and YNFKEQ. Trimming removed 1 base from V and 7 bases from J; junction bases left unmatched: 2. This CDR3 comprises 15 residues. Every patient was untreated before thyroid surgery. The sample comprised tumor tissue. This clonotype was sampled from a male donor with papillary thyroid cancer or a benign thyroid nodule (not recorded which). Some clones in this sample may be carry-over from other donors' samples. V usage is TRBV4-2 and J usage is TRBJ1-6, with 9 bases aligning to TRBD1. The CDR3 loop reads CASSQGQGGNSPLHF. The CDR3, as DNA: TGTGCCAGCAGCCAAGGACAGGGGGGAAATTCACCCCTCCACTTT.